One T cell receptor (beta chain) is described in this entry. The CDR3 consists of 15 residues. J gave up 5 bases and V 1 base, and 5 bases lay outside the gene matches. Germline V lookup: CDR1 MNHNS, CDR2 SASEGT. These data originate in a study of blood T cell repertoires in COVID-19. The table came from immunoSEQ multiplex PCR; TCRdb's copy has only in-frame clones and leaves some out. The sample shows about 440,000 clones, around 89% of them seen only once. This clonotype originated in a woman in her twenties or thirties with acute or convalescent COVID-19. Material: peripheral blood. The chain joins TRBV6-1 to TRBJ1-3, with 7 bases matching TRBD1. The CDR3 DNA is TGTGCCAGCAGTGAAGTAACGACAGGGAGAAACACCATATATTTT. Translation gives CASSEVTTGRNTIYF.